Shown below are 22 T cell receptor beta chains from a single sample sequenced in a study of CD8 T cells in Susac syndrome (dated by TCRdb to the late 2010s). Library preparation used the immunoSEQ multiplex PCR assay. RNA was extracted with the RNeasy kit and roughly 0.5 to 1 ug was reverse transcribed using random hexamers. TCRdb redid the processing of the public reads, applying fastp at Q25 and MiXCR, and retained in-frame beta chains. When rows share a CDR3 protein, they turn into one entry using the most common DNA and genes. The sample table contains more than 65,000 distinct CDR3 sequences; only one count was recorded for around 96% of them. The biggest ten clones account for 0.45% to 0.65% of the sample. What was sequenced was CD8+ T cells from PBMCs. All receptors derive from a human donor with multiple sclerosis.

V is TRBV7-9 and J is TRBJ1-4; D uncertain. The V and J ends lost 0 bases and 5 bases respectively, with 4 bases between them. This CDR3 region has 13 residues. Looked up from germline, CDR1 is SEHNR and CDR2 is FQNEAQ (reference sequence). CDR3 bases: TGTGCCAGCAGCTTAGCCCTAAATGAAAAACTGTTTTTT. Translated, it gives CASSLALNEKLFF.

The rearrangement uses TRBV20-1 and TRBJ1-2; 8 bases align to TRBD1. The junction had 7 bases not matched to a gene; V was cut back by 2 bases and J by 8 bases. Germline V CDR1 and CDR2: DFQATT, SNEGSKA (reference sequence). This CDR3 contains 13 residues. The DNA of the CDR3 is TGCAGTGCTAGAAACCCAGGGGGCTACGGCTACACCTTC. It is translated as CSARNPGGYGYTF.

This sequence joins TRBV2 and TRBJ2-7, with 10 bases identical to TRBD1. CDR3 length: 14 residues. The germline V gene encodes CDR1 SNHLY and CDR2 FYNNEI. V lost 2 bases and J lost 4; bases outside the gene matches: 2. The CDR3 protein is CASSERDRGYEQYF. DNA for the CDR3: TGTGCCAGCAGTGAACGGGACAGGGGTTACGAGCAGTACTTC.

V gene TRBV7-9 combines with J gene TRBJ2-1; 8 positions match TRBD2. The CDR3 has 15 amino acids. The germline V gene encodes CDR1 SEHNR and CDR2 FQNEAQ (reference sequence). V trimming: 5 bases; J trimming: 3 bases; junction bases outside the gene matches: 6. CDR3 amino acids: CASSPGGARYNEQFF. The CDR3 bases are TGTGCCAGCAGCCCCGGGGGGGCCCGCTACAATGAGCAGTTCTTC. Filled out from reference TRBV7-9 and TRBJ2-1, the complete variable domain reads DTGVSQNPRHKITKRGQNVTFRCDPISEHNRLYWYRQTLGQGPEFLTYFQNEAQLEKSRLLSDRFSAERPKGSFSTLEIQRTEQGDSAMYLCASSPGGARYNEQFFGPGTRLTVL.

J is TRBJ2-7 and V is TRBV4-3; 7 nucleotides match TRBD1. The CDR3 is 14 amino acids. The germline V gene has CDR1 LGHNA and CDR2 YSLEER. Germline trimming cut 1 base from V and 3 bases from J; bases unmatched to any gene: 3. The CDR3 coding sequence is TGCGCCAGCAGCCAAGTCGACAGGGACTACGAGCAGTACTTC. This encodes CASSQVDRDYEQYF.

The chain uses TRBV7-6 and TRBJ2-7; TRBD2 might be the D (5 bases). This CDR3 contains 13 residues. Germline V lookup: CDR1 SGHVS, CDR2 FNYEAQ. V lost 5 bases, J lost 2 bases, and 10 bases lay in between. Here the CDR3 reads CASSTSEAYEQYF. The CDR3, as DNA: TGTGCCAGCAGCACCTCGGAGGCCTACGAGCAGTACTTC.

This chain uses TRBV7-9 with TRBJ2-6; D is uncertain. The CDR3 spans 15 residues. Trimming stripped 5 bases from V and 0 bases from J, with 8 bases between. Germline V gene lookup returns CDR1 SEHNR and CDR2 FQNEAQ (reference sequence). DNA of the CDR3: TGTGCCAGCAGCCACGAGGTCTCTGGGGCCAACGTCCTGACTTTC. Its translation: CASSHEVSGANVLTF.

The rearrangement joins TRBV12-3 or TRBV12-4 to TRBJ1-4, with D hard to call. The V end was cut by 3 bases, the J end by 8 bases, with 13 bases between. The CDR3 length is 14 residues. The DNA for the CDR3 is TGTGCCAGCAGTTTCCGGAAGTTACGGGAAAAACTGTTTTTT. Protein sequence: CASSFRKLREKLFF.

V and J are TRBV23-1 and TRBJ2-7, with a tentative D call TRBD1 (6 bases). TRBV23-1 is identified as an open reading frame with a role that is uncertain. V was shortened by 3 bases and J by 3 bases, with 18 bases between the two germline ends. The CDR3 covers 16 residues. The CDR3 loop is CASSHPYRDEGYEQYF. CDR3 DNA: TGCGCCAGCAGTCATCCCTACAGGGATGAGGGCTACGAGCAGTACTTC.

The chain uses TRBV24-1 and TRBJ2-1; tentatively, D is TRBD1 (6 bases). The V and J ends lost 0 bases and 4 bases respectively, with 12 bases between them. Germline V gene data show CDR1 as KGHDR and CDR2 as SFDVKD. CDR3 length equals 16 residues. This chain's CDR3 is CATSDLSTGPYNEQFF. For the CDR3, the DNA is TGTGCCACCAGTGATTTGTCGACAGGTCCATACAATGAGCAGTTCTTC.

The genes are TRBV7-2 and TRBJ2-5; D unclear. This CDR3 has 15 residues. Trimming cost V 5 bases and J 7 bases, with 20 bases left between them. The germline gives CDR1 SGHTA, CDR2 FQGNSA. This CDR3 reads CASSSLIQVVGTQYF. CDR3 sequence (DNA): TGTGCCAGCAGCAGTCTTATACAAGTGGTTGGGACCCAGTACTTC. The full variable domain, with the rest looked up from reference TRBV7-2 and TRBJ2-5, is GAGVSQSPSNKVTEKGKDVELRCDPISGHTALYWYRQSLGQGLEFLIYFQGNSAPDKSGLPSDRFSAERTGGSVSTLTIQRTQQEDSAVYLCASSSLIQVVGTQYFGPGTRLLVL.

The count of this clonotype is one. The CDR3 coding sequence is TGTGCCACCAGCAGAGGCCAGGATTCCGGGGAGCTGTTTTTT. Translation gives CATSRGQDSGELFF. The chain has TRBV15 and TRBJ2-2, with D uncertain. The V end was cut by 1 base, the J end by 6 bases, with 9 bases between. The CDR3 contains 14 residues. Germline CDR1 LNHNV, CDR2 YYDKDF (reference sequence).

The rearrangement links TRBV9 to TRBJ1-1; D gene unclear. Germline assignment: CDR1 SGDLS and CDR2 YYNGEE. This CDR3 has 13 residues. Trimming shortened V by 3 bases and J by 1 base, and 7 bases separated the two germline ends. The CDR3 region is CASSAGPNTEAFF. CDR3 in DNA: TGTGCCAGCAGCGCCGGGCCGAACACTGAAGCTTTCTTT.

A few counts support this clonotype. The chain is built from TRBV12-3 or TRBV12-4 and TRBJ2-5, with D maybe TRBD2 (6 bases). Between the trimmed V and J ends, which lost 5 bases and 5 bases, there was a span of 12 bases. There are 13 residues in the CDR3. CDR3 in amino acids: CASSAPEGETQYF. CDR3 in DNA: TGTGCCAGCAGTGCCCCGGAGGGGGAGACCCAGTACTTC.

The V call is TRBV7-9, the J call TRBJ2-1; D remains unclear. Germline CDR1 reads SEHNR; CDR2 reads FQNEAQ (reference sequence). CDR3 length: 15 residues. The V end was cut by 3 bases, the J end by 3 bases, with 12 bases between. The CDR3 loop is CASSFFLDRYNEQFF. The CDR3 DNA follows: TGTGCCAGCAGCTTCTTCCTAGACCGCTACAATGAGCAGTTCTTC.

This chain connects TRBV6-4 to TRBJ2-1, with D possibly being TRBD1 or TRBD2 (7 bases each). V gave up 2 bases and J gave up 6 bases, with 14 bases separating them. There are 15 residues in the CDR3. Germline V lookup: CDR1 MRHNA, CDR2 SNTAGT. The CDR3 spells CASSDNRGGGNEQFF. The CDR3 DNA follows: TGTGCCAGCAGTGACAACAGGGGAGGGGGCAATGAGCAGTTCTTC.

This chain links TRBV24-1 with TRBJ2-1; D is unresolved. Germline V lookup: CDR1 KGHDR, CDR2 SFDVKD. V lost 4 bases and J lost 10, with 19 bases in between. The CDR3 totals 15 residues. As DNA, the CDR3 is TGTGCCACCAGTGACCCCTCCGACCTGAAGGAAGAGCAGTTCTTC. Translating gives CATSDPSDLKEEQFF.

V usage is TRBV27 and J usage is TRBJ1-2; D ambiguous. Germline lookup yields CDR1 MNHEY and CDR2 SMNVEV (reference sequence). Between the trimmed V and J ends, which lost 5 bases and 6 bases, there was a span of 13 bases. The CDR3 length is 13 residues. In DNA, the CDR3 is TGTGCCAGCAGTGTCGCCCTCGGGGATGGCTACACCTTC. As protein: CASSVALGDGYTF.

The V call is TRBV20-1, the J call TRBJ2-5; possibly TRBD2 for D (7 bases). V was pared by 1 base and J by 2 bases, with 11 bases between. Germline V lookup: CDR1 DFQATT, CDR2 SNEGSKA (reference sequence). The CDR3 runs 14 residues. The CDR3 region has the DNA TGCAGTGCTAGAGGGGGGGGCAAACAAGAGACCCAGTACTTC. Translating it yields CSARGGGKQETQYF.

The chain couples TRBV25-1 to TRBJ1-1; TRBD1 matches at 9 bases. This CDR3 comprises 14 residues. Germline V gene sequence: CDR1 MGHDK, CDR2 SYGVNS. The V gene end was trimmed by 5 bases and the J gene end by 6 bases; junction bases not matched to a gene: 7. CDR3: CASSSTGGSAEAFF. CDR3 bases: TGTGCCAGCAGTTCGACAGGGGGTTCGGCTGAAGCTTTCTTT.

The chain employs TRBV2 and TRBJ2-5; TRBD2 might be the D (6 bases). Per germline, CDR1 SNHLY and CDR2 FYNNEI. CDR3 length equals 13 residues. V dropped 3 bases and J dropped 3 bases, with 8 bases sitting between them. The CDR3 is CASSDPGEETQYF. The CDR3 region has the DNA TGTGCCAGCAGTGATCCGGGAGAAGAGACCCAGTACTTC.

V is TRBV20-1 and J is TRBJ2-2; no reliable D call. The V and J ends lost 6 bases and 3 bases respectively, with 14 bases between them. The CDR3 sequence is 14 residues long. Germline values: CDR1 DFQATT, CDR2 SNEGSKA (reference sequence). The CDR3 DNA reads as TGCAGTGCCGGATGGCAGGCCTACACCGGGGAGCTGTTTTTT. It codes for CSAGWQAYTGELFF.